Only a few counts were recorded for the clone carrying this T cell receptor beta chain. The antigen remains unidentified. The data derive from a study of cytotoxic CD8 clonotypes in ibrutinib-treated CLL. The intended depth for sequencing was 1 in 200,000 to 1 in 1 million T cells. The data were produced by immunoSEQ multiplex PCR, yet TCRdb's version contains in-frame clones alone and is incomplete. Of about 270,000 clones in the sample, about 72% were seen once. General observations from the study: Sampling times differed between sustained-remission and progressing patients.

Sample: PBMCs, taken at disease progression, from a patient treated with ibrutinib. This receptor was identified in a human donor with chronic lymphocytic leukemia.

CDR3 sequence: CASSEGPSTDTQYF. DNA of the CDR3: TGTGCCAGCAGCGAGGGGCCGAGCACAGATACGCAGTATTTT. This chain uses TRBV9 with TRBJ2-3; possible D gene TRBD1, 5 bases. With 3 bases removed from V and 0 bases from J, the gap between germline ends came to 8 bases. CDR3 length equals 14 residues. Germline V gene data show CDR1 as SGDLS and CDR2 as YYNGEE.